This T cell receptor beta chain is drawn from a study of cytomegalovirus exposure and HLA in healthy donors. Points on this clone: Its target is unknown.

Study observations and caveats: In vitro work confirmed that a few CMV-associated chains recognize CMV antigens. There were 150 to 200 TCR beta chains listed as cytomegalovirus-associated.

This CDR3 is 14 amino acids long. Germline trimming cut 5 bases from V and 3 bases from J; bases unmatched to any gene: 7. CDR1 is SGHTA and CDR2 is FQGNSA in the germline V gene. Clones were read by immunoSEQ multiplex PCR, and TCRdb kept only the in-frame ones, dropping some. The sample yields about 130,000 clones, nearly 90% seen once. Sequencing was performed on PBMCs. The rearrangement links TRBV7-2 to TRBJ2-7, with 7 bases matching TRBD2. This clonotype was obtained from a woman aged 18-29 years in good health and CMV-seronegative. CDR3 sequence reads: CASSAQGGGYEQYF. CDR3 coding DNA: TGTGCCAGCAGCGCGCAGGGCGGGGGCTACGAGCAGTACTTC.